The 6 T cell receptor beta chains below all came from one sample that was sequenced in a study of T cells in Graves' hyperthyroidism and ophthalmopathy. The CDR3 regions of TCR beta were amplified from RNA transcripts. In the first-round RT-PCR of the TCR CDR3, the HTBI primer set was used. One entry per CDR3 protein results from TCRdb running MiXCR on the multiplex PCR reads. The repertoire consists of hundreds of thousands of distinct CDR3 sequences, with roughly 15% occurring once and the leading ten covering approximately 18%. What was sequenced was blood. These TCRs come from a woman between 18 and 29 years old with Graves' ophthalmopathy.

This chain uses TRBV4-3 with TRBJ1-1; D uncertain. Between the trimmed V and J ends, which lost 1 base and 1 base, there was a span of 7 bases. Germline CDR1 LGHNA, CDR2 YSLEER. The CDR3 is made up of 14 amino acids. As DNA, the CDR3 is TGCGCCAGCAGCCAAGGCCAGCCGAACACTGAAGCTTTCTTT. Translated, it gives CASSQGQPNTEAFF.

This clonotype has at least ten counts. The CDR3 region is CASIRRGASTDTQYF. DNA for the CDR3: TGTGCCAGCATTCGGCGGGGGGCTTCCACAGATACGCAGTATTTT. The genes are TRBV27 and TRBJ2-3; 8 bases align to TRBD2. Germline CDR1 and CDR2: MNHEY and SMNVEV (reference sequence). This CDR3 has 15 amino acids. V shed 7 bases and J 2 bases; nucleotides not matched to a gene: 8.

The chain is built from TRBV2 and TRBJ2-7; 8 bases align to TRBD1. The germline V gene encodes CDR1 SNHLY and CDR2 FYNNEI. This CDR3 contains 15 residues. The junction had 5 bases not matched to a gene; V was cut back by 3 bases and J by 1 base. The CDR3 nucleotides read TGTGCCAGCAGTGAGACAGGGGTCTTGTCCTACGAGCAGTACTTC. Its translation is CASSETGVLSYEQYF.

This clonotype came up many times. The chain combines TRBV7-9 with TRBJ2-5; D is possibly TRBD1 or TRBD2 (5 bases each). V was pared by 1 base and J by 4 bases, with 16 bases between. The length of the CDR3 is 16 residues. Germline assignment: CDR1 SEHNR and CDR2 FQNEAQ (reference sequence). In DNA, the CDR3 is TGTGCCAGCAGCTTAGAGCTGGGGCCCGAGGGAGAGACCCAGTACTTC. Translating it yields CASSLELGPEGETQYF.

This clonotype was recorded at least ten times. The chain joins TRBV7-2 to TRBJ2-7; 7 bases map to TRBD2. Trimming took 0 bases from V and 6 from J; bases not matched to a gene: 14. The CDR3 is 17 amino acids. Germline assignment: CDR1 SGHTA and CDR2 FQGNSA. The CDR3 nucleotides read TGTGCCAGCAGCTTAGCAATTTTTGGCGGGAGATTCGGCGAGCAGTACTTC. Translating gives CASSLAIFGGRFGEQYF.

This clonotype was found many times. The CDR3 loop reads CASSEGLGGIEQFF. DNA for the CDR3: TGTGCCAGCAGTGAAGGGCTAGGGGGGATTGAGCAGTTCTTC. This chain joins TRBV2 and TRBJ2-1; D may correspond to TRBD1 or TRBD2 (6 bases each). This CDR3 spans 14 amino acids. Germline V gives CDR1 SNHLY, CDR2 FYNNEI. Trimming cost V 1 base and J 9 bases, with 13 bases left between them.